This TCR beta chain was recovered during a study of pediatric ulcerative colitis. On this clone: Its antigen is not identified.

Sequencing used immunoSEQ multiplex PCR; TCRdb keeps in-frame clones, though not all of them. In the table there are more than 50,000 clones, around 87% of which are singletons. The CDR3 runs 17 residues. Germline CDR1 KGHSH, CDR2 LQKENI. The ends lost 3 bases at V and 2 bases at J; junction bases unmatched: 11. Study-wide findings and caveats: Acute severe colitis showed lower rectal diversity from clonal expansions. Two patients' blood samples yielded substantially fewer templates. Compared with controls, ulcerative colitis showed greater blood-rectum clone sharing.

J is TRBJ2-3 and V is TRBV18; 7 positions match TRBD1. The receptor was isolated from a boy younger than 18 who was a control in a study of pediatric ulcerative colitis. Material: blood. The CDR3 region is CASSPPGQVRYTDTQYF. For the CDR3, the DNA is TGTGCCAGCTCACCGCCTGGACAGGTTAGATACACAGATACGCAGTATTTT.